Following are 9 T cell receptor beta chains from one sample sequenced in a study of shared T cell receptors in the human thymus. Method: immunoSEQ multiplex PCR; TCRdb's copy keeps in-frame clones and lacks some. The table lists 650,000 to 950,000 clones, 70% to 90% of them singletons. Another study also made use of these data, one on human thymus T cells.

The sequenced sample was thymocytes. These receptors originate from a girl under two years old with a congenital heart defect.

J is TRBJ1-1 and V is TRBV5-1; 7 bases are a match to TRBD1. The V gene's germline CDR1 is SGHRS and CDR2 YFSETQ. J was trimmed by 1 base and V by 4 bases; bases with no gene match: 4. There are 14 residues in the CDR3. The CDR3 DNA reads as TGCGCCAGCAGCAGGGACAGCCAGAACACTGAAGCTTTCTTT. This codes for CASSRDSQNTEAFF. The whole variable domain, remainder taken from reference TRBV5-1 and TRBJ1-1, is KAGVTQTPRYLIKTRGQQVTLSCSPISGHRSVSWYQQTPGQGLQFLFEYFSETQRNKGNFPGRFSGRQFSNSRSEMNVSTLELGDSALYLCASSRDSQNTEAFFGQGTRLTVV.

V usage is TRBV5-1 and J usage is TRBJ1-1; a weak D match, TRBD1 (6 bases). Germline V gives CDR1 SGHRS, CDR2 YFSETQ. The V end was cut by 0 bases, the J end by 5 bases, with 11 bases between. The CDR3 is 14 residues long. CDR3 sequence reads: CASSLGTEGTEAFF. The DNA for the CDR3 is TGCGCCAGCAGCTTGGGGACAGAGGGGACTGAAGCTTTCTTT.

V usage is TRBV28 and J usage is TRBJ2-5; a weak D match, TRBD1 (6 bases). This CDR3 comprises 13 residues. Germline V gives CDR1 MDHEN, CDR2 SYDVKM. V was trimmed by 7 bases and J by 2 bases, leaving 11 bases between them. CDR3 sequence: CASKPGTQETQYF. As DNA, the CDR3 is TGTGCCAGCAAACCAGGGACACAAGAGACCCAGTACTTC.

The V gene is TRBV30, the J gene TRBJ1-5; TRBD1 might be the D (5 bases). This CDR3 contains 13 residues. CDR1 and CDR2 from the germline V gene are GTSNPN and SVGIG (reference sequence). V dropped 2 bases and J dropped 4 bases, with 9 bases sitting between them. The CDR3 protein is CAWSRQPNQPQHF. Here the CDR3 DNA reads TGTGCCTGGAGTAGACAGCCTAATCAGCCCCAGCATTTT.

This sequence joins TRBV5-4 and TRBJ2-7; D may be TRBD1 (6 bases). Germline assignment: CDR1 SGHNT and CDR2 YYREEE (reference sequence). CDR3 length: 13 residues. Trimming took off 0 bases at V and 3 bases at J, with 7 bases between the two ends. As DNA, the CDR3 is TGTGCCAGCAGCTTGGGGACAGACTACGAGCAGTACTTC. Translating gives CASSLGTDYEQYF.

The chain recombines TRBV29-1 with TRBJ1-2; 7 bases match TRBD1. This CDR3 spans 13 amino acids. Germline V gene lookup returns CDR1 SQVTM and CDR2 ANQGSEA. Unmatched junction bases numbered 8, after V lost 6 bases and J lost 4 bases. Here the CDR3 DNA reads TGCAGCGTACTTAGGGGGCTCGGCTATGGCTACACCTTC. Translation: CSVLRGLGYGYTF.

The genes are TRBV5-1 and TRBJ1-5, with D possibly being TRBD1 (6 bases). Trimming cost V 0 bases and J 5 bases, with 18 bases left between them. This CDR3 comprises 17 residues. CDR1 is SGHRS, CDR2 YFSETQ, per germline. CDR3 in DNA: TGCGCCAGCAGCTTGGGGGACGAGGGGGGGGGAGATCAGCCCCAGCATTTT. Encoded protein: CASSLGDEGGGDQPQHF.

This clone appeared once. The sample contains more than one DNA sequence encoding this CDR3. The rearrangement joins TRBV6-1 to TRBJ1-1; 9 bases fit TRBD1. Per the germline V gene, CDR1 is MNHNS and CDR2 is SASEGT. CDR3 size: 14 residues. The trim removed 5 bases at V and 2 bases at J, leaving 3 bases unmatched. The DNA for the CDR3 is TGTGCCAGCAGTCGACAGGGGGTTAACACTGAAGCTTTCTTT. It specifies CASSRQGVNTEAFF.

This clone was counted only a few times. The chain couples TRBV4-3 to TRBJ2-1, with D possibly TRBD2 on 6 matching bases. Germline CDR1 LGHNA, CDR2 YSLEER. The CDR3 contains 18 residues. V shed 2 bases and J shed 9 bases, with 26 bases lying between them. The chain's CDR3 is CASSQRIQSPSLGGEQFF. The CDR3 region has the DNA TGCGCCAGCAGCCAACGTATTCAGTCGCCCAGTCTGGGGGGTGAGCAGTTCTTC.